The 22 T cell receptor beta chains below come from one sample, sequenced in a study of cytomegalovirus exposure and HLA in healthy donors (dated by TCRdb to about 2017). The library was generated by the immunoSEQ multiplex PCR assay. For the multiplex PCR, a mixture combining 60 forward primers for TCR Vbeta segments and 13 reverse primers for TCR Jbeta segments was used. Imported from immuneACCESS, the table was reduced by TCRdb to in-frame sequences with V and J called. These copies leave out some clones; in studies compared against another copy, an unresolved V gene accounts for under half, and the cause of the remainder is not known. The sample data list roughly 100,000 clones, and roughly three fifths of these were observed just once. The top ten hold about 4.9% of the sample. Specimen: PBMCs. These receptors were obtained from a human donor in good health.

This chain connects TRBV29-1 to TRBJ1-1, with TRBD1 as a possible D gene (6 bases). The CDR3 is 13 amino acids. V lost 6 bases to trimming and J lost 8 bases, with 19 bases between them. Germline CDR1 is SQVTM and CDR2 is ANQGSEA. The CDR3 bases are TGCAGCGTCGAGGTCATCGGGACACCCGAAGCTTTCTTT. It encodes CSVEVIGTPEAFF.

The CDR3 coding sequence is TGTGCCAGCAGCGCCCGGTGGGGTAGCGGGAGCGGTGACGAGCAGTACTTC. Residues: CASSARWGSGSGDEQYF. The chain combines TRBV9 with TRBJ2-7; 9 bases are shared with TRBD2. Germline trimming cut 3 bases from V and 5 bases from J; bases unmatched to any gene: 15. The CDR3 is 17 amino acids. Germline V gene lookup returns CDR1 SGDLS and CDR2 YYNGEE.

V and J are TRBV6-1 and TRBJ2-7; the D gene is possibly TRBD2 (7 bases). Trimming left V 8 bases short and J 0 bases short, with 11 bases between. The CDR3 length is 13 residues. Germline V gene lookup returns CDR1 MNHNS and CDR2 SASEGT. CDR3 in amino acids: CASGEGVSYEQYF. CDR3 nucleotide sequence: TGTGCCAGCGGGGAGGGGGTCTCCTACGAGCAGTACTTC.

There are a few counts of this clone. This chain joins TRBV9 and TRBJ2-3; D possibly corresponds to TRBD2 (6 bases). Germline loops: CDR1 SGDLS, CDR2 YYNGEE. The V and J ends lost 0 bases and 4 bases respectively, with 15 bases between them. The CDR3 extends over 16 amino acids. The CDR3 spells CASSVATGVSADTQYF. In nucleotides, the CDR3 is TGTGCCAGCAGCGTAGCTACGGGAGTCTCTGCAGATACGCAGTATTTT.

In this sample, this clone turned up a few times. CDR3 residues: CASRLDRGPYEQYF. The DNA for the CDR3 is TGTGCCAGCAGACTAGACAGGGGCCCCTACGAGCAGTACTTC. This chain connects TRBV2 to TRBJ2-7; 8 bases align to TRBD1. The length of the CDR3 is 14 residues. Trimming at V came to 6 bases and at J to 2 bases, leaving 6 bases not matched to a gene. The germline V gene encodes CDR1 SNHLY and CDR2 FYNNEI.

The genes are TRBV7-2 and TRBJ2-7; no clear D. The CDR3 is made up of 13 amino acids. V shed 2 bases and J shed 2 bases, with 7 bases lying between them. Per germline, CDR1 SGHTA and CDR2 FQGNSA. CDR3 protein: CASSLYKTYEQYF. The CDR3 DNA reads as TGTGCCAGCAGCTTATATAAAACCTACGAGCAGTACTTC.

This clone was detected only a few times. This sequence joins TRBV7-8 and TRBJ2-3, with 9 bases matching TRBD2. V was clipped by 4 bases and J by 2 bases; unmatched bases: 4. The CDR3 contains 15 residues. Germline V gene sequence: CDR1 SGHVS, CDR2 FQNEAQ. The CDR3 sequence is CASSWTSAYTDTQYF. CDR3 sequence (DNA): TGTGCCAGCAGCTGGACTAGCGCTTACACAGATACGCAGTATTTT.

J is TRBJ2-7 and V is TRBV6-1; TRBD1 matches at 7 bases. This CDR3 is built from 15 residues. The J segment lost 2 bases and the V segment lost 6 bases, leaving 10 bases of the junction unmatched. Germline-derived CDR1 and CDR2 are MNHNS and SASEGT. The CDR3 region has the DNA TGTGCCAGCAGCGCCCTATGGGACAGCGCCTACGAGCAGTACTTC. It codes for CASSALWDSAYEQYF.

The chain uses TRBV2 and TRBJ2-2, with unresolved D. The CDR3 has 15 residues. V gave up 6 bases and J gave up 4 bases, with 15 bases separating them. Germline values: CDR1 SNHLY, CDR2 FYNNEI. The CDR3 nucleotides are TGTGCCAGCAGCCAGACTGGCTTGGGCACCGGGGAGCTGTTTTTT. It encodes CASSQTGLGTGELFF.

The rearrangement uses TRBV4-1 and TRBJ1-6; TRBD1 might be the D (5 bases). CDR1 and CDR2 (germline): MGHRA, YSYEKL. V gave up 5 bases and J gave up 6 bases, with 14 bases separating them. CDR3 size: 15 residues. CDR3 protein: CASSGHRILNSPLHF. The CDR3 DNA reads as TGCGCCAGCAGCGGGCACAGGATTCTTAATTCACCCCTCCACTTT.

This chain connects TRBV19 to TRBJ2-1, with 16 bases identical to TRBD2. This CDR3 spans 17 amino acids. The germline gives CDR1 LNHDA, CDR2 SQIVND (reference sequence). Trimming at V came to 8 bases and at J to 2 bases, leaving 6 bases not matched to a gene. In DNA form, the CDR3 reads TGTGCCAGTGGGACTAGCGGGAGGGCCAGCACCTACAATGAGCAGTTCTTC. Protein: CASGTSGRASTYNEQFF. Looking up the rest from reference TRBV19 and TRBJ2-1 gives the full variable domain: DGGITQSPKYLFRKEGQNVTLSCEQNLNHDAMYWYRQDPGQGLRLIYYSQIVNDFQKGDIAEGYSVSREKKESFPLTVTSAQKNPTAFYLCASGTSGRASTYNEQFFGPGTRLTVL.

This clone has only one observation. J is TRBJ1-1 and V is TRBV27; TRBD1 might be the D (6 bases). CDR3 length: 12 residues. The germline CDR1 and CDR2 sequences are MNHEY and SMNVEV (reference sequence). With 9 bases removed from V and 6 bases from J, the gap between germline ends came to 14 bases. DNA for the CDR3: TGTGCCAGTTCGCAGGGGTCGGCTGAAGCTTTCTTT. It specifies CASSQGSAEAFF.

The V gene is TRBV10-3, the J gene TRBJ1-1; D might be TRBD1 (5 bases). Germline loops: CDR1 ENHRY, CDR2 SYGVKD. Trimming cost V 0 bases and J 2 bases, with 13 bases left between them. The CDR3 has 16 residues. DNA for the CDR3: TGTGCCATCAGTGAGTCCACAGGCAGAGGCAACACTGAAGCTTTCTTT. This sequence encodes CAISESTGRGNTEAFF.

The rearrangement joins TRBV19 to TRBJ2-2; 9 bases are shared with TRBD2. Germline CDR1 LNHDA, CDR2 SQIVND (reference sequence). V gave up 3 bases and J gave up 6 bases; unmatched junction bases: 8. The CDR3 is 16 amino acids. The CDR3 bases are TGTGCCAGTAGTATTCTTGCGGGAGGGGAGGCCGGGGAGCTGTTTTTT. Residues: CASSILAGGEAGELFF.

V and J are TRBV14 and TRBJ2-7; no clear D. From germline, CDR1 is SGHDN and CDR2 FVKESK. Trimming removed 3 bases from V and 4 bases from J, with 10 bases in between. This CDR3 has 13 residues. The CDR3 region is CASSHQSSYEQYF. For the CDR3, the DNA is TGTGCCAGCAGCCACCAAAGCTCATACGAGCAGTACTTC.

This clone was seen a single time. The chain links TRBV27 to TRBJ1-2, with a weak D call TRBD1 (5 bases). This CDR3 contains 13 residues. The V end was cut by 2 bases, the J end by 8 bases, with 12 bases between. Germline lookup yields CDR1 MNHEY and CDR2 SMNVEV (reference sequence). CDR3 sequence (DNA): TGTGCCAGCAGTTTAATAGGGGATAAGGGCTACACCTTC. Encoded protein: CASSLIGDKGYTF.

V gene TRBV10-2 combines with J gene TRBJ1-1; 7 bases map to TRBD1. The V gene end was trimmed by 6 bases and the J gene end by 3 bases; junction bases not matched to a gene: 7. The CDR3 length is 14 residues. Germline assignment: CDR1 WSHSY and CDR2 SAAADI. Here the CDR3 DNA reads TGCGCCAGCAGACCACAGGGGCTGGACACTGAAGCTTTCTTT. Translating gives CASRPQGLDTEAFF.

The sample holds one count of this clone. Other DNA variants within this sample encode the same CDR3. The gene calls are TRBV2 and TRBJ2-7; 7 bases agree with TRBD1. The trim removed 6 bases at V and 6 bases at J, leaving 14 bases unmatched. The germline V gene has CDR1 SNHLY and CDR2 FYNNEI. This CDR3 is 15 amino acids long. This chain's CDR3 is CASRTPDRASGEQYF. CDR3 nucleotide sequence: TGTGCCAGCAGAACACCCGACAGGGCGTCCGGCGAGCAGTACTTC. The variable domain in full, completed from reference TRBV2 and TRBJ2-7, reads EPEVTQTPSHQVTQMGQEVILRCVPISNHLYFYWYRQILGQKVEFLVSFYNNEISEKSEIFDDQFSVERPDGSNFTLKIRSTKLEDSAMYFCASRTPDRASGEQYFGPGTRLTVT.

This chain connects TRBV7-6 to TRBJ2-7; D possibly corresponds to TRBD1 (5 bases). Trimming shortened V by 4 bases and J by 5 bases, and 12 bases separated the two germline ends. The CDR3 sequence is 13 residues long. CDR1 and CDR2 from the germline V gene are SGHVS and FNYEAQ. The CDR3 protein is CASSSPQGNEQYF. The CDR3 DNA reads TGTGCCAGCAGCTCACCCCAGGGAAACGAGCAGTACTTC.

Here the CDR3 reads CASSVLGTGSNTGELFF. For the CDR3, the DNA is TGTGCCAGCAGCGTGCTTGGGACAGGCTCGAACACCGGGGAGCTGTTTTTT. The rearrangement uses TRBV9 and TRBJ2-2; 8 bases are shared with TRBD1. V lost 2 bases to trimming and J lost 0 bases; unmatched junction nucleotides: 6. Per germline, CDR1 SGDLS and CDR2 YYNGEE. The CDR3 has 17 amino acids.

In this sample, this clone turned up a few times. The CDR3: CASSLAGRGYVGTEAFF. For the CDR3, the DNA is TGCGCCAGCAGCTTGGCCGGCAGGGGCTACGTAGGCACTGAAGCTTTCTTT. This chain uses TRBV5-1 with TRBJ1-1; the D gene is possibly TRBD1 (6 bases). The germline V and J ends were trimmed by 0 bases and 4 bases, with 19 bases remaining between them. This CDR3 spans 17 amino acids. The germline gives CDR1 SGHRS, CDR2 YFSETQ.

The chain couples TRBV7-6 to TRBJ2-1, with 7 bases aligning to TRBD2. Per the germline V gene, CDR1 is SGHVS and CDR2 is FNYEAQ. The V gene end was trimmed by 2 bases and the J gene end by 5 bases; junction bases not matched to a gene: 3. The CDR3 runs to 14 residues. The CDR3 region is CASSLQRGHNEQFF. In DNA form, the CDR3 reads TGTGCCAGCAGCTTACAGCGGGGCCACAATGAGCAGTTCTTC.